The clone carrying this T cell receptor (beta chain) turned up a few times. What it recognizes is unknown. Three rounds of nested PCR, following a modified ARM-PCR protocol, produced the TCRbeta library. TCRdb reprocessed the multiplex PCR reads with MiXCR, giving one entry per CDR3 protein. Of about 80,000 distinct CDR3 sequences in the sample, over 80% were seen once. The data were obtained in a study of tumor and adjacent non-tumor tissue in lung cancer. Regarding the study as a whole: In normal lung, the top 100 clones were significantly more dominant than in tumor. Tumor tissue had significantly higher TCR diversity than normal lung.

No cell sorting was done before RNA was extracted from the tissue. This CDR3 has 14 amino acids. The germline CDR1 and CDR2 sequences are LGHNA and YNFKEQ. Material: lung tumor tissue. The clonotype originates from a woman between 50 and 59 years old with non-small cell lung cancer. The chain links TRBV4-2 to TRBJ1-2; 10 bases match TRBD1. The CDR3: CANGEDRGVYGYTF. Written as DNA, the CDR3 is TGTGCTAACGGAGAGGACAGGGGGGTTTATGGCTACACCTTC.